The next 30 T cell receptor beta chains were all read from a single sample in a study of cytomegalovirus exposure and HLA in healthy donors. PCR primers comprised 60 Vbeta and 13 Jbeta primers. Data came from immunoSEQ multiplex PCR; TCRdb stores just in-frame clones and leaves some out. This sample has approximately 160,000 clones, with more than 60% found just once. The sample comprised PBMCs. Receptor source: a woman aged 25 to 39 in good health and CMV-seropositive.

This chain links TRBV9 with TRBJ1-2; 7 bases are a match to TRBD1. Trimming removed 2 bases from V and 7 bases from J; junction bases left unmatched: 5. Germline CDR1 is SGDLS and CDR2 is YYNGEE. This CDR3 comprises 13 residues. The CDR3 loop is CASSVTGQGGYTF. CDR3 nucleotide sequence: TGTGCCAGCAGCGTGACAGGGCAAGGTGGCTACACCTTC.

The V and J genes are TRBV18 and TRBJ1-2; 7 bases agree with TRBD1. Losses at the gene ends were 0 bases for V and 7 bases for J; bases not matched to a gene: 5. Germline CDR1 reads KGHSH; CDR2 reads LQKENI. The CDR3 totals 14 residues. The CDR3 sequence is CASSPPDRAGGYTF. The CDR3 DNA follows: TGTGCCAGCTCACCACCTGACAGGGCGGGTGGCTACACCTTC.

The rearrangement uses TRBV30 and TRBJ2-7; 10 bases match TRBD1. The CDR3 is 16 amino acids. J lost 2 bases, V lost 4 bases, and 11 bases had no gene match. Germline V gene sequence: CDR1 GTSNPN, CDR2 SVGIG (reference sequence). DNA of the CDR3: TGTGCCTGGATTCGACAGGGGGCAACCGTACCCTACGAGCAGTACTTC. Translated, it gives CAWIRQGATVPYEQYF.

J is TRBJ2-7 and V is TRBV9; D not resolved. Germline CDR1 SGDLS, CDR2 YYNGEE. The CDR3 length is 14 residues. V was trimmed by 0 bases and J by 2 bases, leaving 9 bases between them. The CDR3 region has the DNA TGTGCCAGCAGCGTAGGTTTCGGAGCCTACGAGCAGTACTTC. It specifies CASSVGFGAYEQYF.

The gene calls are TRBV10-3 and TRBJ2-3; 11 bases line up with TRBD2. V trimming: 10 bases; J trimming: 5 bases; junction bases outside the gene matches: 8. From germline, CDR1 is ENHRY and CDR2 SYGVKD. The length of the CDR3 is 14 residues. CDR3: CANSGRAEGDTQYF. The CDR3 DNA reads as TGTGCCAATAGCGGGAGGGCCGAGGGAGATACGCAGTATTTT.

The gene calls are TRBV27 and TRBJ2-3, with TRBD2 matching 12 bases. With V trimmed by 6 bases and J by 6 bases, 13 bases remained unmatched. The CDR3 runs 17 residues. From germline, CDR1 is MNHEY and CDR2 SMNVEV (reference sequence). CDR3 amino acids: CASSWLASGRAPDTQYF. DNA for the CDR3: TGTGCCAGCAGCTGGCTGGCTAGCGGGAGGGCCCCGGATACGCAGTATTTT.

The V call is TRBV7-9, the J call TRBJ2-5, with TRBD2 matching 12 bases. V was pared by 5 bases and J by 3 bases, with 4 bases of the junction left unmatched. The CDR3 loop spans 15 amino acids. Germline assignment: CDR1 SEHNR and CDR2 FQNEAQ (reference sequence). The CDR3 DNA reads as TGTGCCAGCAGCCAAGGACTAGCGGGAAAAGAGACCCAGTACTTC. Its translation is CASSQGLAGKETQYF.

This clone came up a few times. V and J are TRBV27 and TRBJ1-1, with 7 bases fitting TRBD1. The length of the CDR3 is 15 residues. Looked up from germline, CDR1 is MNHEY and CDR2 is SMNVEV (reference sequence). The J segment lost 5 bases and the V segment lost 6 bases, leaving 12 bases of the junction unmatched. For the CDR3, the DNA is TGTGCCAGCAGCCTAACCCAAGGGGGCGGAACTGAAGCTTTCTTT. It specifies CASSLTQGGGTEAFF.

V and J are TRBV7-9 and TRBJ2-3; D remains unclear. CDR3 length: 10 residues. Between the trimmed V and J ends, which lost 7 bases and 4 bases, there was a span of 3 bases. Germline CDR1 is SEHNR and CDR2 is FQNEAQ (reference sequence). The CDR3 nucleotides read TGTGCCAGCACCTCAGATACGCAGTATTTT. As protein: CASTSDTQYF.

V gene TRBV5-1 combines with J gene TRBJ2-1; D might be TRBD1 (6 bases). Per germline, CDR1 SGHRS and CDR2 YFSETQ. Trimming left V 0 bases short and J 5 bases short, with 15 bases between. This CDR3 contains 16 residues. DNA of the CDR3: TGCGCCAGCAGCTTGGATGGCAGGGGAAATGACAATGAGCAGTTCTTC. It yields the protein CASSLDGRGNDNEQFF.

The chain carries TRBV9 and TRBJ2-1; 7 nucleotides line up with TRBD2. Germline loops: CDR1 SGDLS, CDR2 YYNGEE. This CDR3 spans 14 amino acids. The ends lost 4 bases at V and 9 bases at J; junction bases unmatched: 10. For the CDR3, the DNA is TGTGCCAGCAGCTCCAACCCGACTAGCCCTGAGCAGTTCTTC. It codes for CASSSNPTSPEQFF.

This chain joins TRBV9 and TRBJ2-2; 10 bases map to TRBD2. With V trimmed by 2 bases and J by 3 bases, 4 bases remained unmatched. This CDR3 region has 16 residues. The germline V gene encodes CDR1 SGDLS and CDR2 YYNGEE. CDR3 DNA: TGTGCCAGCAGCGTCGGACTAGCGGAGCACACCGGGGAGCTGTTTTTT. Its protein product is CASSVGLAEHTGELFF.

For the CDR3, the DNA is TGTGCCAGCAGTTTATCGGTTAGCCGTGCCGAGCAGTACTTC. Encoded protein: CASSLSVSRAEQYF. The chain employs TRBV28 and TRBJ2-7, with D hard to call. Trimming pared 1 base from V and 6 bases from J, leaving 13 bases between. The CDR3 covers 14 residues. CDR1 and CDR2 from the germline V gene are MDHEN and SYDVKM.

The J gene is TRBJ1-4, the V gene TRBV5-1; maybe TRBD1 (5 bases). Germline lookup yields CDR1 SGHRS and CDR2 YFSETQ. V was clipped by 1 base and J by 4 bases, with 20 bases between them. The CDR3 sequence is 18 residues long. For the CDR3, the DNA is TGCGCCAGCAGCTTGATATTCGGCAGGGCAAGGGATAATGAAAAACTGTTTTTT. It yields the protein CASSLIFGRARDNEKLFF. Supplemented by reference TRBV5-1 and TRBJ1-4, the full variable domain reads KAGVTQTPRYLIKTRGQQVTLSCSPISGHRSVSWYQQTPGQGLQFLFEYFSETQRNKGNFPGRFSGRQFSNSRSEMNVSTLELGDSALYLCASSLIFGRARDNEKLFFGSGTQLSVL.

This sequence joins TRBV28 and TRBJ1-2; D remains ambiguous. Germline V gene data show CDR1 as MDHEN and CDR2 as SYDVKM. Trimming cost V 7 bases and J 5 bases, with 17 bases left between them. This CDR3 comprises 14 residues. The CDR3 loop is CASTRMATPYGYTF. The CDR3, as DNA: TGTGCCAGCACCAGAATGGCGACACCGTATGGCTACACCTTC.

J is TRBJ1-5 and V is TRBV19; D gene ambiguous. Per the germline V gene, CDR1 is LNHDA and CDR2 is SQIVND (reference sequence). This CDR3 has 13 amino acids. V was pared by 3 bases and J by 5 bases, with 8 bases between. CDR3 protein: CASSMTADQPQHF. The CDR3 nucleotides are TGTGCCAGTAGTATGACCGCGGATCAGCCCCAGCATTTT.

The gene calls are TRBV18 and TRBJ2-7; TRBD2 aligns across 15 bases. V shed 6 bases and J 3 bases; nucleotides not matched to a gene: 9. This CDR3 is built from 17 residues. Germline CDR1 and CDR2: KGHSH and LQKENI. The CDR3 here is CASSRGLAGGGGYEQYF. CDR3 coding DNA: TGTGCCAGCTCCCGTGGACTAGCGGGAGGGGGGGGCTACGAGCAGTACTTC. The complete variable domain, with remaining parts taken from reference TRBV18 and TRBJ2-7, reads NAGVMQNPRHLVRRRGQEARLRCSPMKGHSHVYWYRQLPEEGLKFMVYLQKENIIDESGMPKERFSAEFPKEGPSILRIQQVVRGDSAAYFCASSRGLAGGGGYEQYFGPGTRLTVT.

This sequence joins TRBV10-3 and TRBJ1-2; TRBD1 matches at 7 bases. The V and J ends lost 0 bases and 5 bases, in that order; junction bases with no gene match: 12. CDR1 and CDR2 from the germline V gene are ENHRY and SYGVKD. The CDR3 has 17 residues. DNA of the CDR3: TGTGCCATCAGTGAGTCGTTCCCCGGGACAGTCTTTTATGGCTACACCTTC. Amino acids: CAISESFPGTVFYGYTF.

The chain combines TRBV27 with TRBJ1-5; weak D call: TRBD1 (6 bases). Trimming shortened V by 5 bases and J by 7 bases, and 9 bases separated the two germline ends. This CDR3 contains 12 residues. Germline lookup yields CDR1 MNHEY and CDR2 SMNVEV (reference sequence). Written as DNA, the CDR3 is TGTGCCAGCAGTGCCAGGGGACAGCCCCAGCATTTT. It codes for CASSARGQPQHF.

This clone has a single count. The chain joins TRBV4-2 to TRBJ1-3, with 9 bases identical to TRBD1. The trim removed 1 base at V and 2 bases at J, leaving 6 bases unmatched. The CDR3 contains 17 residues. Germline V gives CDR1 LGHNA, CDR2 YNFKEQ. The CDR3 protein is CASSQADRGVAGNTIYF. In DNA, the CDR3 is TGTGCCAGCAGCCAAGCGGACAGGGGAGTCGCTGGAAACACCATATATTTT.

Only one count was recorded for this clone. The genes are TRBV21-1 and TRBJ1-5. TRBV21-1 is recorded as a pseudogene. This CDR3 has 14 residues. The CDR3 loop reads CASSKGWRDQPQHF. CDR3 nucleotide sequence: TGTGCCAGCAGCAAAGGGTGGAGGGATCAGCCCCAGCATTTT.

The V call is TRBV10-3, the J call TRBJ1-5; 9 bases are a match to TRBD1. The V gene end was trimmed by 6 bases and the J gene end by 4 bases; junction bases not matched to a gene: 7. Looked up from germline, CDR1 is ENHRY and CDR2 is SYGVKD. The CDR3 totals 15 residues. CDR3 coding DNA: TGTGCCATCAGGCCATCCGACAGGGGGAATCAGCCCCAGCATTTT. Amino acids: CAIRPSDRGNQPQHF.

This sequence joins TRBV5-8 and TRBJ1-1, with 7 bases identical to TRBD1. Unmatched junction bases numbered 11, after V lost 5 bases and J lost 4 bases. This CDR3 is 15 amino acids long. The V gene's germline CDR1 is SGHTS and CDR2 YDEGEE. CDR3 sequence reads: CASSLKDRRGTEAFF. The CDR3 bases are TGTGCCAGCAGTTTGAAGGACAGGCGAGGCACTGAAGCTTTCTTT.

This chain connects TRBV11-2 to TRBJ2-7; 11 bases fit TRBD2. The CDR3 is 15 residues long. Trimming cost V 0 bases and J 3 bases; bases outside gene matches: 1. The germline V gene encodes CDR1 SGHAT and CDR2 FQNNGV. The CDR3 spells CASSLDGTSGYEQYF. The DNA of the CDR3 is TGTGCCAGCAGCTTAGACGGGACTAGCGGCTACGAGCAGTACTTC.

The gene calls are TRBV5-5 and TRBJ1-4, with D unresolved. The V gene lost 4 bases and the J gene lost 7 bases, with 20 bases spanning the gap. Germline V gene lookup returns CDR1 SGHKS and CDR2 YYEKEE (reference sequence). The CDR3 runs 16 residues. In nucleotides, the CDR3 is TGTGCCAGCAGCCCGGGAGTTGTGGCGGGTTCTGAAAAACTGTTTTTT. Protein product: CASSPGVVAGSEKLFF.

The chain carries TRBV28 and TRBJ2-7; the D gene is possibly TRBD2 (6 bases). CDR1 and CDR2 from the germline V gene are MDHEN and SYDVKM. CDR3 size: 13 residues. V was cut by 0 bases and J by 6 bases, with 9 bases left in between. CDR3 sequence (DNA): TGTGCCAGCAGTTTATGGGAGGGAGGCGAGCAGTACTTC. Translation gives CASSLWEGGEQYF.

This clone occurred a few times. This chain uses TRBV6-5 with TRBJ2-1, with TRBD2 identical over 10 bases. Looked up from germline, CDR1 is MNHEY and CDR2 is SVGAGI. V lost 3 bases and J lost 10; bases outside the gene matches: 9. CDR3 size: 15 residues. The CDR3 nucleotides read TGTGCCAGCAGTTATGTTCTAGCGGGAGTAGGCGAGCAGTTCTTC. Translation gives CASSYVLAGVGEQFF.

The chain carries TRBV2 and TRBJ1-2, with 8 bases matching TRBD1. Per germline, CDR1 SNHLY and CDR2 FYNNEI. V dropped 5 bases and J dropped 7; count of bases not matched to a gene: 12. The CDR3 loop spans 15 amino acids. CDR3 sequence: CASSPRGRGQRGYTF. The CDR3 coding sequence is TGTGCCAGCAGTCCCCGGGGCAGGGGGCAGCGTGGCTACACCTTC.

The V and J genes are TRBV5-5 and TRBJ1-1; tentatively, D is TRBD1 (6 bases). This CDR3 is 14 amino acids long. Trimming removed 6 bases at V and 7 bases at J, with 19 bases between. Germline V gives CDR1 SGHKS, CDR2 YYEKEE (reference sequence). The chain's CDR3 is CASTPGGAAGEAFF. Written as DNA, the CDR3 is TGTGCCAGCACCCCCGGGGGGGCTGCAGGTGAAGCTTTCTTT.

This chain links TRBV2 with TRBJ2-1; 14 bases agree with TRBD2. The CDR3 sequence is 14 residues long. With 6 bases clipped from V and 6 bases from J, the junction kept 1 base outside the gene matches. From germline, CDR1 is SNHLY and CDR2 FYNNEI. Here the CDR3 DNA reads TGTGCCAGCAGAGGACTAGCGGGAGGCAATGAGCAGTTCTTC. Encoded protein: CASRGLAGGNEQFF.